The present TCR beta chain was sequenced within a study of early T cells in non-severe SARS-CoV-2 infection. Study-level background: RNA in bulk from unsorted whole blood was sequenced, and chains were unpaired. Study observations and caveats: The matching step, a VDJdb search, favored anti-spike CD8 responses and missed private and CD4 specificities.

V lost 0 bases, J lost 5 bases, and 14 bases lay in between. The CDR3 is 15 amino acids. Germline V lookup: CDR1 SGHRS, CDR2 YFSETQ. Unique molecular identifiers were added to individual cDNA molecules. Each CDR3 protein gets one entry after TCRdb re-called the 5' RACE reads with MiXCR. The sample shows some 80,000 distinct CDR3 sequences, less than 15% of them seen only once. Remarks on this clonotype: Antigen specificity is unknown.

The J gene is TRBJ1-1, the V gene TRBV5-1; D perhaps matches TRBD1 (5 bases). The sequence came from an adult who was a healthcare worker with PCR-confirmed SARS-CoV-2 infection or an uninfected control (not recorded which). The source material was whole blood. CDR3 nucleotide sequence: TGCGCCAGCAGCTTGGAAACAGGCGGGAGAACTGAAGCTTTCTTT. Its translation is CASSLETGGRTEAFF.